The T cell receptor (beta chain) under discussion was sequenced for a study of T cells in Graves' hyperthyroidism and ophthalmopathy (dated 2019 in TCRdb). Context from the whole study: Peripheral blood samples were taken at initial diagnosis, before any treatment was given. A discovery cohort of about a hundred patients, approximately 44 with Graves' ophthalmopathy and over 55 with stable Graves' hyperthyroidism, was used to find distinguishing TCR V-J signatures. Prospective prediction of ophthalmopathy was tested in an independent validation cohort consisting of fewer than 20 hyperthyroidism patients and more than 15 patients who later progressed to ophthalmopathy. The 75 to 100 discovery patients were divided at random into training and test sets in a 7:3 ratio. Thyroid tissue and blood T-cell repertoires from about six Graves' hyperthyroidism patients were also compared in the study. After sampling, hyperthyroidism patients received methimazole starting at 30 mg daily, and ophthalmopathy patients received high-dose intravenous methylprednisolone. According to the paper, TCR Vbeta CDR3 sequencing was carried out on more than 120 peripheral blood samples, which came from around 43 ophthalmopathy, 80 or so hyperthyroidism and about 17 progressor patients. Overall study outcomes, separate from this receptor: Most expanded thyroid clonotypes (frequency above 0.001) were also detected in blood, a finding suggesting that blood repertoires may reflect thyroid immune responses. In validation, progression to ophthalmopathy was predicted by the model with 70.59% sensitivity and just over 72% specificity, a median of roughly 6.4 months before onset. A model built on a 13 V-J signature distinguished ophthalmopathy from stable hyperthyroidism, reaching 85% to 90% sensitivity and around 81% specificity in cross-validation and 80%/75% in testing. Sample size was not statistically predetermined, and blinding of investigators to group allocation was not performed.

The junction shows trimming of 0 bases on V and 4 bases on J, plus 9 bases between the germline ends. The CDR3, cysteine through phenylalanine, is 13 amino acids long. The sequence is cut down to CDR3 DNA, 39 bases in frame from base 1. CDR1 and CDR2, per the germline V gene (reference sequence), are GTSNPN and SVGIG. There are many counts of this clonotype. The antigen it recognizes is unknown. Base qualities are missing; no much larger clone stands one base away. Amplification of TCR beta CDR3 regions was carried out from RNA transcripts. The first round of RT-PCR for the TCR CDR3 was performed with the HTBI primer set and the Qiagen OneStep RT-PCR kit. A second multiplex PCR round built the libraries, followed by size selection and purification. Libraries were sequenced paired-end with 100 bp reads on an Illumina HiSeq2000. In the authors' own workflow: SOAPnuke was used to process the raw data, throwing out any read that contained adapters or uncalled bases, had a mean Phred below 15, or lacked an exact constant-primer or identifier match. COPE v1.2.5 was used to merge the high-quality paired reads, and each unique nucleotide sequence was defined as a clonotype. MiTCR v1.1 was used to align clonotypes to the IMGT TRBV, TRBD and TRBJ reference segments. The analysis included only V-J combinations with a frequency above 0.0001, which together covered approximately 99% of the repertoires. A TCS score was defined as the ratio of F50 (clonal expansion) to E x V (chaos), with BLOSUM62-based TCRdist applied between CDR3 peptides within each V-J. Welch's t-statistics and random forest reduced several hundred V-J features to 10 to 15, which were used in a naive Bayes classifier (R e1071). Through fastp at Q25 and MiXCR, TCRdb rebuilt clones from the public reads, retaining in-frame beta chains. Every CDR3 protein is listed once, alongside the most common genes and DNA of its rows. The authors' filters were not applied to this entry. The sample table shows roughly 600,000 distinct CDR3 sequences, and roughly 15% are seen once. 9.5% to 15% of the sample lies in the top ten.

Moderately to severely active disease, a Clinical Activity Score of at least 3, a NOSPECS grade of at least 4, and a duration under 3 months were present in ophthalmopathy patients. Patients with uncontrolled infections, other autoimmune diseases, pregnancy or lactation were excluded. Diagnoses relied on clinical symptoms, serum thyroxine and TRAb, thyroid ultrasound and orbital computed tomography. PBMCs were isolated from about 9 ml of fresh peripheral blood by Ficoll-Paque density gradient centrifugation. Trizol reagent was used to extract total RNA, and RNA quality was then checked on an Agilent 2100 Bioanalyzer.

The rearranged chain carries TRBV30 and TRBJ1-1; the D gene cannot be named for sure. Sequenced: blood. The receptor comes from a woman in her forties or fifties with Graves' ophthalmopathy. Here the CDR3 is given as CAWSVGIGTEAFF. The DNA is TGTGCCTGGAGTGTGGGAATCGGCACTGAAGCTTTCTTT.